This TCR beta chain was captured by sequencing in a study of cytomegalovirus exposure and HLA in healthy donors. Healthy bone marrow donors made up the donors. It was with 60 Vbeta and 13 Jbeta primers that the PCR ran. The repertoire was sequenced with immunoSEQ multiplex PCR; TCRdb's copy has only in-frame clones and lacks some. The table includes 110,000 to 150,000 clones, about 8.9% detected once. With respect to this clone: Its target is not known.

Study-wide points: Accurate HLA-A and HLA-B prediction from TCR beta sequences was reported for most subjects.

This clonotype was obtained from a man between 50 and 59 years old in good health and CMV-seronegative. Sequenced input: PBMCs.

DNA for the CDR3: TGCAGCGTTGGAGGGGGCAATGAGCAGTTCTTC. Translating gives CSVGGGNEQFF. This chain joins TRBV29-1 and TRBJ2-1; D might be TRBD1 (6 bases). CDR1 is SQVTM and CDR2 is ANQGSEA in the germline V gene. The CDR3 has 11 residues. V shed 4 bases and J shed 6 bases, with 7 bases lying between them.